These 16 T cell receptor beta chains came from one sample sequenced in a study of T cells in localized non-small cell lung cancer. TCRdb's table, derived via immunoSEQ multiplex PCR, lists solely in-frame clones and lacks some. The table has about 72,000 clones, approximately 84% seen once. The sequencing used peripheral blood, collected before any cancer treatment. The receptors were gathered from a female donor aged 60 or older with stage I lung adenocarcinoma.

There are a few counts of this clone. The chain carries TRBV28 and TRBJ2-1, with D hard to call. From germline, CDR1 is MDHEN and CDR2 SYDVKM. This CDR3 has 14 amino acids. V was clipped by 4 bases and J by 7 bases, with 14 bases between them. CDR3 sequence: CASSSPARDNEQFF. CDR3 nucleotide sequence: TGTGCCAGCAGTTCACCAGCTAGGGATAATGAGCAGTTCTTC.

This clone has only one observation. The rearrangement links TRBV5-6 to TRBJ2-6; TRBD2 matches at 7 bases. CDR3 size: 19 residues. In germline, CDR1 is SGHDT, CDR2 YYEEEE. Losses at the gene ends were 3 bases for V and 0 bases for J; bases not matched to a gene: 12. In nucleotides, the CDR3 is TGTGCCAGCAGCTCGCCGGGGAGGGTGGCCGTCTCTGGGGCCAACGTCCTGACTTTC. Its protein product is CASSSPGRVAVSGANVLTF.

This rearrangement joins TRBV18 to TRBJ1-1; no definite D call. The CDR3 covers 14 residues. V was clipped by 2 bases and J by 3 bases, with 10 bases between them. Germline CDR1 is KGHSH and CDR2 is LQKENI. CDR3 sequence reads: CASSPSQTDTEAFF. Here the CDR3 DNA reads TGTGCCAGCTCACCATCACAAACAGACACTGAAGCTTTCTTT.

J is TRBJ1-3 and V is TRBV6-5; 8 bases are shared with TRBD1. CDR1 MNHEY and CDR2 SVGAGI come from the germline V gene. Trimming removed 7 bases from V and 3 bases from J; junction bases left unmatched: 5. The CDR3 consists of 14 residues. The CDR3 protein is CASTWDRNGNTIYF. CDR3 coding DNA: TGTGCCAGCACCTGGGACAGGAATGGAAACACCATATATTTT.

V gene TRBV19 combines with J gene TRBJ2-3; 8 bases fit TRBD2. The CDR3 runs 16 residues. Germline V CDR1 and CDR2: LNHDA, SQIVND (reference sequence). V was pared by 4 bases and J by 3 bases, with 9 bases of the junction left unmatched. CDR3: CASSTPGTSGTDTQYF. In DNA, the CDR3 is TGTGCCAGTAGTACTCCCGGGACTAGTGGAACAGATACGCAGTATTTT.

The chain has TRBV28 and TRBJ1-5; a weak D match, TRBD1 (6 bases). CDR3 length equals 15 residues. Per germline, CDR1 MDHEN and CDR2 SYDVKM. V dropped 6 bases and J dropped 5 bases, with 17 bases sitting between them. The CDR3 protein is CASRTQQGAHQPQHF. Written as DNA, the CDR3 is TGTGCCAGCAGGACACAACAGGGCGCCCATCAGCCCCAGCATTTT.

This sequence joins TRBV7-3 and TRBJ2-3; D is perhaps TRBD2 (5 bases). The CDR3 sequence is 14 residues long. The germline V and J ends were trimmed by 5 bases and 3 bases, with 12 bases remaining between them. Germline V gene lookup returns CDR1 SGHTA and CDR2 FQGTGA. CDR3 sequence: CASSKGRETDTQYF. In DNA form, the CDR3 reads TGTGCCAGCAGCAAGGGCCGGGAAACAGATACGCAGTATTTT.

This chain uses TRBV5-1 with TRBJ1-1; 7 bases agree with TRBD1. The ends lost 4 bases at V and 4 bases at J; junction bases unmatched: 10. Germline loops: CDR1 SGHRS, CDR2 YFSETQ. The CDR3 has 15 residues. The CDR3 DNA sequence: TGCGCCAGCAGCCTTAGACAGGGTGGAGCCACTGAAGCTTTCTTT. Amino acids: CASSLRQGGATEAFF.

The chain recombines TRBV29-1 with TRBJ1-4; perhaps TRBD1 as D (5 bases). Germline values: CDR1 SQVTM, CDR2 ANQGSEA. V lost 6 bases and J lost 7, with 12 bases in between. The CDR3 totals 12 residues. This CDR3 is CSVGVLGEKLFF. The DNA of the CDR3 is TGCAGCGTGGGGGTTCTCGGTGAAAAACTGTTTTTT.

The chain uses TRBV7-3 and TRBJ2-1; weak D call: TRBD2 (6 bases). The V end was cut by 8 bases, the J end by 0 bases, with 11 bases between. Per the germline V gene, CDR1 is SGHTA and CDR2 is FQGTGA. CDR3 size: 14 residues. This CDR3 reads CASQPTSSYNEQFF. The CDR3 DNA is TGTGCCAGCCAGCCGACTAGCTCCTACAATGAGCAGTTCTTC.

The chain recombines TRBV28 with TRBJ2-3, with TRBD2 matching 13 bases. The ends lost 5 bases at V and 1 base at J; junction bases unmatched: 0. Germline V gene data show CDR1 as MDHEN and CDR2 as SYDVKM. This CDR3 comprises 15 residues. The CDR3 spells CASSGLAGGTDTQYF. The CDR3 coding sequence is TGTGCCAGCAGTGGACTAGCGGGAGGCACAGATACGCAGTATTTT.

The chain combines TRBV15 with TRBJ2-1; TRBD2 agrees at 9 bases. The J segment lost 15 bases and the V segment lost 1 base, leaving 16 bases of the junction unmatched. This CDR3 region has 16 residues. Germline V gene sequence: CDR1 LNHNV, CDR2 YYDKDF (reference sequence). In nucleotides, the CDR3 is TGTGCCACCAGCAGAGTGGGAATAGCGGGAGCCAATATCGGGTTCTTC. The encoded protein is CATSRVGIAGANIGFF.

CDR3 sequence: CASSLGGGTYEQYF. DNA of the CDR3: TGTGCCAGCAGCTTAGGCGGGGGGACCTACGAGCAGTACTTC. This sequence joins TRBV11-1 and TRBJ2-7; 8 nucleotides line up with TRBD2. Germline assignment: CDR1 SGHAT and CDR2 FQDESV (reference sequence). The CDR3 runs to 14 residues. J was trimmed by 2 bases and V by 1 base; bases with no gene match: 1.

This chain joins TRBV12-5 and TRBJ2-5, with D maybe TRBD2 (5 bases). This CDR3 spans 15 amino acids. Trimming pared 3 bases from V and 1 base from J, leaving 12 bases between. Per germline, CDR1 LGHNT and CDR2 FRNRAP. For the CDR3, the DNA is TGTGCTAGTGGTTTTCTCAGCGGCCTCCAAGAGACCCAGTACTTC. Its translation: CASGFLSGLQETQYF.

The chain couples TRBV5-6 to TRBJ1-1; perhaps TRBD1 as D (6 bases). The length of the CDR3 is 13 residues. V lost 4 bases and J 10 bases, leaving 17 bases between the germline ends. Germline CDR1 is SGHDT and CDR2 is YYEEEE. The CDR3 bases are TGTGCCAGCAGCCCGGGGGGCGGGATGCCAGCTTTCTTT. This gives the protein CASSPGGGMPAFF.

The chain employs TRBV5-1 and TRBJ1-4; 10 nucleotides line up with TRBD1. V lost 4 bases to trimming and J lost 2 bases; unmatched junction nucleotides: 14. In germline, CDR1 is SGHRS, CDR2 YFSETQ. The length of the CDR3 is 19 residues. The CDR3 region is CASSPRQGAIPMTNEKLFF. In DNA, the CDR3 is TGCGCCAGCAGCCCCAGACAGGGGGCGATACCTATGACTAATGAAAAACTGTTTTTT.